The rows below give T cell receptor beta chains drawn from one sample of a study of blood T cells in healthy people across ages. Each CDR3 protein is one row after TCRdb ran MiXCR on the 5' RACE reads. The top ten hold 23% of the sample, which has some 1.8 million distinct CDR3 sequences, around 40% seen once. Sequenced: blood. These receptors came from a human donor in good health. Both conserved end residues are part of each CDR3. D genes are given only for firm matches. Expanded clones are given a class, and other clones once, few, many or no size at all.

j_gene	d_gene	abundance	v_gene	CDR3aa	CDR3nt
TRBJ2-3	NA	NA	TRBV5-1	CACSLTGTGTDTQYF	TGCGCCTGCAGCTTAACCGGGACTGGCACAGATACGCAGTATTTT
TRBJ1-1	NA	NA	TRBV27	CASSFWGRGGTEAFF	TGTGCCAGCAGTTTCTGGGGCAGGGGTGGAACTGAAGCTTTCTTT
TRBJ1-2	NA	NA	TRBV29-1	CSVEDLTRNYGYTF	TGCAGCGTTGAAGATCTGACAAGGAACTATGGCTACACCTTC
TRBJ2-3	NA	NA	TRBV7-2	CASSLRSLAASSTDTQYF	TGTGCCAGCAGCTTAAGGTCGTTAGCGGCTTCTAGCACAGATACGCAGTATTTT
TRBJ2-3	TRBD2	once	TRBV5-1	CASSAGLALKGGTDTQYF	TGCGCCAGCAGCGCCGGACTAGCACTCAAAGGGGGCACAGATACGCAGTATTTT
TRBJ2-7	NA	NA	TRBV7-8	CASRGISGGTYEQYF	TGTGCCAGCAGGGGGATATCGGGGGGCACCTACGAGCAGTACTTC
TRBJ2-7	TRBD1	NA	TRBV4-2	CASSGRQGVDEQYF	TGTGCCAGCAGCGGACGACAGGGAGTGGACGAGCAGTACTTC
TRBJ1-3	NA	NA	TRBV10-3	CAISGTAPSSGNTIYF	TGTGCCATCAGTGGGACAGCACCGAGCTCTGGAAACACCATATATTTT
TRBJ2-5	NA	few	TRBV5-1	CASSPLGGVGETQYF	TGCGCCAGCAGCCCCTTAGGAGGGGTAGGGGAGACCCAGTACTTC
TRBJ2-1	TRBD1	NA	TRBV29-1	CSVWVGQRFLGEQFF	TGCAGCGTTTGGGTGGGACAGCGTTTCCTAGGGGAGCAGTTCTTC
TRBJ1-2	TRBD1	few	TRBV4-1	CASSQVGQTKANYGYTF	TGCGCCAGCAGCCAGGTGGGACAGACTAAGGCTAACTATGGCTACACCTTC
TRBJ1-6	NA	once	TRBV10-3	CAISAGDYNSPLHF	TGTGCCATCAGCGCCGGGGATTATAATTCACCCCTCCACTTT
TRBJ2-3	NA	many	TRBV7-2	CASSLAPGPTDTQYF	TGTGCCAGCAGCTTAGCTCCGGGACCCACAGATACGCAGTATTTT
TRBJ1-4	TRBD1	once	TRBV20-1	CSALGAGQGGLEEKLFF	TGCAGTGCCCTGGGGGCTGGACAGGGGGGTCTAGAGGAAAAACTGTTTTTT
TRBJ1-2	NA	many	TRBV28	CASRRDINYGYTF	TGTGCCAGCAGACGGGACATTAACTATGGCTACACCTTC
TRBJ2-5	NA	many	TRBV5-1	CASSSLTQETQYF	TGTGCCAGCAGCTCCTTGACACAAGAGACCCAGTACTTC
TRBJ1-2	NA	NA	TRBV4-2	CASSQENTDYGYTF	TGTGCCAGCAGCCAAGAAAACACGGACTATGGCTACACCTTC
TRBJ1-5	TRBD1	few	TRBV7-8	CASSLVTGSSNQPQHF	TGTGCCAGCAGCTTAGTGACAGGGTCAAGCAATCAGCCCCAGCATTTT
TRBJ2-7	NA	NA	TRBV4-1	CANSQEGVSSYEQYF	TGCGCCAACAGCCAAGAAGGAGTCAGCTCCTACGAGCAGTACTTC
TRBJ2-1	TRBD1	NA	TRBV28	CARSTVGTGDNEQFF	TGTGCCCGCAGTACCGTCGGGACAGGGGACAATGAGCAGTTCTTC
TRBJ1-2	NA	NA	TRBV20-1	CSARSQSRDYGYTF	TGCAGTGCTAGGTCGCAATCTCGGGATTATGGCTACACCTTC
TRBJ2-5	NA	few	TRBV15	CATSRGLTEETQYF	TGTGCCACCAGCAGAGGTTTAACAGAAGAGACCCAGTACTTC
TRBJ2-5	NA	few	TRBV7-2	CASSHIDGFRTRETQYF	TGTGCCAGCAGCCATATCGACGGGTTCCGGACAAGAGAGACCCAGTACTTC
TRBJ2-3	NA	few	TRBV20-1	CSANPWGKGTDTQYF	TGCAGTGCTAACCCGTGGGGGAAGGGAACAGATACGCAGTATTTT
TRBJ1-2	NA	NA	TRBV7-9	CASSLVGGNHGYTF	TGTGCCAGCAGCTTAGTGGGGGGGAACCATGGCTACACCTTC
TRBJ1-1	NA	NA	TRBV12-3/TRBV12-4	CASSLGQDTEAFF	TGTGCCAGCAGTTTAGGACAGGACACTGAAGCTTTCTTT
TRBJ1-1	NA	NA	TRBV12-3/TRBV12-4	CASKFSRRNTEAFF	TGTGCCAGCAAATTTTCCAGGAGGAACACTGAAGCTTTCTTT
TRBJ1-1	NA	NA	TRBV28	CASSLFDGMNTEAFF	TGTGCCAGCAGTTTATTCGACGGGATGAACACTGAAGCTTTCTTT
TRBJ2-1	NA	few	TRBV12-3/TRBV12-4	CASSLVRPVGEQFF	TGTGCCAGCAGTTTAGTTAGGCCAGTTGGTGAGCAGTTCTTC
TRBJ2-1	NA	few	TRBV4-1	CASSPTLNRYLSYNEQFF	TGCGCCAGCAGCCCCACGTTGAACCGGTACCTCTCCTACAATGAGCAGTTCTTC
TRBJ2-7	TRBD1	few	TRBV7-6	CASSPPDRSYEQYF	TGTGCCAGCAGCCCCCCGGACAGGTCCTACGAGCAGTACTTC
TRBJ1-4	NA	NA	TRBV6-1	CASSEAPDTGKKLFF	TGTGCCAGCAGTGAAGCCCCTGACACCGGCAAAAAACTGTTTTTT
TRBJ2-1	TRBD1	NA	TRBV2	CASSGDRGLNEQFF	TGTGCCAGCAGTGGTGACAGGGGGCTCAATGAGCAGTTCTTC
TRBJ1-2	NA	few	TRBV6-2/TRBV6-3	CASSYRARDYGYTF	TGTGCCAGCAGTTACCGGGCCAGGGATTATGGCTACACCTTC
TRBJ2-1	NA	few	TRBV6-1	CASRDPYNEQFF	TGTGCCAGCCGGGACCCTTACAATGAGCAGTTCTTC